Following are 2 T cell receptor beta chains from one sample sequenced in a study of beta chain features in type 1 diabetes. The investigators reverse transcribed all of the isolated RNA, so they sequenced expressed TCRB transcripts. Sequencing was performed with immunoSEQ multiplex PCR; in TCRdb, only in-frame clones are kept and a portion is missing. This sample yields 390,000 or so clones, of which over 11% are seen a single time; 0.035% to 0.04% belongs to the top ten. Sequencing was carried out using naive CD4+ T cells from blood. The receptors were sampled from a man aged 25 to 45 in good health.

J is TRBJ1-2 and V is TRBV6-5; D is undetermined. CDR1 and CDR2 (germline): MNHEY, SVGAGI. This CDR3 has 15 amino acids. V was shortened by 5 bases and J by 8 bases, with 21 bases between the two germline ends. In DNA form, the CDR3 reads TGTGCCAGCAGTACCAAAGGCGCAGGAATCGGCGGCTACACCTTC. It specifies CASSTKGAGIGGYTF.

As DNA, the CDR3 is TGTGCCAGCAGCTCGGGGAAGCGACTAGCGGAACCTTGGGAGACCCAGTACTTC. Its protein product is CASSSGKRLAEPWETQYF. V and J are TRBV7-9 and TRBJ2-5; 9 nucleotides match TRBD2. There are 18 residues in the CDR3. The germline V gene encodes CDR1 SEHNR and CDR2 FQNEAQ (reference sequence). V shed 4 bases and J 5 bases; nucleotides not matched to a gene: 17.